This passage covers 27 T cell receptor beta chains from one sample sequenced in a study of blood T cell repertoires in COVID-19. Repertoires were generated with immunoSEQ multiplex PCR, while TCRdb's copy carries only in-frame clones and drops some. The sample shows 250,000 or so clones, about 89% of them seen only once. The specimen was peripheral blood. The receptors stem from a woman aged 40 to 50 who had recovered from COVID-19.

This clone was observed once. The chain is built from TRBV3-1 (or the pseudogene TRBV3-2) and TRBJ2-2, with a possible D match to TRBD2 (5 bases). The CDR3 totals 15 residues. The germline V and J ends were trimmed by 2 bases and 2 bases, with 9 bases remaining between them. In germline, CDR1 is LGHDT, CDR2 YNNKEL (reference sequence). The CDR3: CASSQRRINTGELFF. For the CDR3, the DNA is TGTGCCAGCAGCCAAAGGAGGATCAACACCGGGGAGCTGTTTTTT.

The V gene is TRBV11-2, the J gene TRBJ1-1; 8 nucleotides align to TRBD1. V lost 5 bases and J lost 8; bases outside the gene matches: 4. The CDR3 loop spans 12 amino acids. Germline V gives CDR1 SGHAT, CDR2 FQNNGV. CDR3 nucleotide sequence: TGTGCCAGCAGCCCACGACAGGGGGAAGCTTTCTTT. Encoded protein: CASSPRQGEAFF.

This clone was observed once. The rearrangement uses TRBV4-1 and TRBJ1-5; D might be TRBD1 (6 bases). V was pared by 0 bases and J by 1 base, with 13 bases between. CDR1 is MGHRA, CDR2 YSYEKL, per germline. The CDR3 is 17 amino acids. The CDR3 spells CASSQDGGAPSNQPQHF. The DNA of the CDR3 is TGCGCCAGCAGCCAAGACGGGGGGGCGCCGAGCAATCAGCCCCAGCATTTT.

Turning to this clone: A read error may produce the germline difference seen at one junction end. The rearrangement links TRBV6-1 to TRBJ2-7, with 12 bases fitting TRBD1. The CDR3 covers 17 residues. Germline CDR1 MNHNS, CDR2 SASEGT. The CDR3 sequence is CASSKAGTGGVGYEQYF. CDR3 DNA: TGTGCCAGCAGTAAAGCCGGGACAGGGGGCGTGGGCTACGAGCAGTACTTC.

The chain is built from TRBV30 and TRBJ2-1; D is possibly TRBD1 (5 bases). Trimming took 6 bases from V and 8 from J, leaving 11 bases between them. Germline CDR1 is GTSNPN and CDR2 is SVGIG (reference sequence). The CDR3 is 11 amino acids. The DNA of the CDR3 is TGTGCCTGCGCAAGGGGCGATGAGCAGTTCTTC. Protein: CACARGDEQFF.

The chain employs TRBV5-8 and TRBJ2-5; TRBD1 is a possible D gene (5 bases). V was trimmed by 4 bases and J by 4 bases, leaving 20 bases between them. Germline CDR1 reads SGHTS; CDR2 reads YDEGEE. This CDR3 region has 16 residues. CDR3 region: CASSVVDTPSRETQYF. CDR3 nucleotide sequence: TGTGCCAGCAGCGTAGTGGACACCCCTTCCCGAGAGACCCAGTACTTC.

The rearrangement joins TRBV25-1 to TRBJ2-7; D may be TRBD2 (6 bases). Per germline, CDR1 MGHDK and CDR2 SYGVNS. V gave up 2 bases and J gave up 5 bases, with 16 bases separating them. This CDR3 region has 15 residues. The CDR3 coding sequence is TGTGCCAGCAGTGAACCGGGAGAAGGGATCCACGAGCAGTACTTC. Its translation: CASSEPGEGIHEQYF.

The rearrangement joins TRBV30 to TRBJ2-7; 9 bases agree with TRBD1. Germline CDR1 reads GTSNPN; CDR2 reads SVGIG (reference sequence). The CDR3 runs to 13 residues. V shed 3 bases, J shed 5 bases, and the junction held 5 bases outside the gene matches. DNA for the CDR3: TGTGCCTGGAGGGCTAGGACAGGGGACGAGCAGTACTTC. It encodes CAWRARTGDEQYF. The variable domain in full, with the rest retrieved from reference TRBV30 and TRBJ2-7, is SQTIHQWPATLVQPVGSPLSLECTVEGTSNPNLYWYRQAAGRGLQLLFYSVGIGQISSEVPQNLSASRPQDRQFILSSKKLLLSDSGFYLCAWRARTGDEQYFGPGTRLTVT.

The chain is built from TRBV5-1 and TRBJ2-7; 12 nucleotides line up with TRBD2. V lost 0 bases to trimming and J lost 2 bases; unmatched junction nucleotides: 3. Germline V CDR1 and CDR2: SGHRS, YFSETQ. CDR3 length: 16 amino acids. This chain's CDR3 is CASSLDLAGGPYEQYF. CDR3 sequence (DNA): TGCGCCAGCAGCTTGGATCTAGCGGGGGGGCCCTACGAGCAGTACTTC.

This chain links TRBV6-5 with TRBJ2-3; D is unresolved. Germline V gives CDR1 MNHEY, CDR2 SVGAGI. V lost 5 bases to trimming and J lost 2 bases, with 11 bases between them. The length of the CDR3 is 14 residues. CDR3 in DNA: TGTGCCAGCAGTCCGATCCAGATCACAGATACGCAGTATTTT. This translates into CASSPIQITDTQYF.

The V call is TRBV9, the J call TRBJ2-3; the match to TRBD2 covers 8 bases. Germline CDR1 is SGDLS and CDR2 is YYNGEE. This CDR3 has 17 residues. Unmatched junction bases numbered 10, after V lost 3 bases and J lost 1 base. CDR3 nucleotide sequence: TGTGCCAGCAGCGCCCTCGTAGCGGGATCAGGCACAGATACGCAGTATTTT. Amino acids: CASSALVAGSGTDTQYF.

The chain couples TRBV6-5 to TRBJ2-5; maybe TRBD1 (6 bases). V was pared by 4 bases and J by 4 bases, with 10 bases between. This CDR3 comprises 13 residues. Per germline, CDR1 MNHEY and CDR2 SVGAGI. For the CDR3, the DNA is TGTGCCAGCAGTTCCGGGACACTAGAGACCCAGTACTTC. Its translation: CASSSGTLETQYF.

The chain combines TRBV5-1 with TRBJ2-1; tentatively, D is TRBD2 (6 bases). Trimming took off 4 bases at V and 7 bases at J, with 12 bases between the two ends. CDR1 is SGHRS, CDR2 YFSETQ, per germline. This CDR3 is 13 amino acids long. CDR3 protein: CASSLGTQNEQFF. CDR3 nucleotide sequence: TGCGCCAGCAGCCTAGGGACTCAGAATGAGCAGTTCTTC.

The genes are TRBV18 and TRBJ2-1; 8 nucleotides agree with TRBD1. The germline gives CDR1 KGHSH, CDR2 LQKENI. Losses at the gene ends were 3 bases for V and 6 bases for J; bases not matched to a gene: 1. This CDR3 spans 13 amino acids. As DNA, the CDR3 is TGTGCCAGCTCACCCGGGACAGGCAATGAGCAGTTCTTC. Translating gives CASSPGTGNEQFF.

The rearrangement uses TRBV5-1 and TRBJ2-7; 8 bases map to TRBD1. V shed 0 bases, J shed 0 bases, and the junction held 5 bases outside the gene matches. Germline values: CDR1 SGHRS, CDR2 YFSETQ. The CDR3 has 16 amino acids. The CDR3 nucleotides read TGCGCCAGCAGCTTGGCGACAGGGGCTGGCTCCTACGAGCAGTACTTC. Its translation: CASSLATGAGSYEQYF.

This clone was detected once. The CDR3 reads CASSSFGTGLGEQYF. The DNA of the CDR3 is TGTGCCAGCAGCTCCTTTGGGACAGGGCTAGGGGAGCAGTACTTC. The chain employs TRBV11-3 and TRBJ2-7; TRBD1 matches at 9 bases. J was trimmed by 7 bases and V by 4 bases; bases with no gene match: 11. The CDR3 has 15 amino acids. Germline CDR1 reads SGHNT; CDR2 reads YENEEA. Drawing the rest from reference TRBV11-3 and TRBJ2-7, the complete variable domain is EAGVVQSPRYKIIEKKQPVAFWCNPISGHNTLYWYLQNLGQGPELLIRYENEEAVDDSQLPKDRFSAERLKGVDSTLKIQPAELGDSAVYLCASSSFGTGLGEQYFGPGTRLTVT.

A single count supports this clone. The J gene is TRBJ2-1, the V gene TRBV7-3, with 7 bases fitting TRBD1. Germline V gene lookup returns CDR1 SGHTA and CDR2 FQGTGA. V gave up 5 bases and J gave up 3 bases; unmatched junction bases: 7. CDR3 length: 15 residues. The CDR3 is CASSDRVGIYNEQFF. CDR3 in DNA: TGTGCCAGCAGCGACAGGGTAGGGATCTACAATGAGCAGTTCTTC.

The rearrangement joins TRBV4-2 to TRBJ2-2; possibly TRBD1 for D (6 bases). Germline V gene sequence: CDR1 LGHNA, CDR2 YNFKEQ. The CDR3 has 17 amino acids. Trimming stripped 4 bases from V and 1 base from J, with 16 bases between. The CDR3 is CASSPLDGTLNTGELFF. CDR3 sequence (DNA): TGTGCCAGCAGCCCTTTAGACGGGACACTGAACACCGGGGAGCTGTTTTTT.

In nucleotides, the CDR3 is TGTGCCAGCGCGACAGGGGGCCTATACGAGCAGTACTTC. Translated, it gives CASATGGLYEQYF. The chain couples TRBV12-3 or TRBV12-4 to TRBJ2-7; 10 bases match TRBD1. J was trimmed by 4 bases and V by 8 bases; bases with no gene match: 5. This CDR3 is built from 13 residues.

The chain couples TRBV28 to TRBJ2-3; perhaps TRBD1 as D (5 bases). Germline lookup yields CDR1 MDHEN and CDR2 SYDVKM. The CDR3 length is 14 residues. Trimming took off 2 bases at V and 2 bases at J, with 8 bases between the two ends. The CDR3 protein is CASSLGAITDTQYF. The CDR3 DNA follows: TGTGCCAGCAGTTTAGGGGCGATCACAGATACGCAGTATTTT.

This chain uses TRBV24-1 with TRBJ1-2; 7 bases align to TRBD1. The ends lost 3 bases at V and 5 bases at J; junction bases unmatched: 17. This CDR3 has 18 amino acids. Per the germline V gene, CDR1 is KGHDR and CDR2 is SFDVKD. The CDR3 reads CATSDTTQTGIFLYGYTF. The DNA of the CDR3 is TGTGCCACCAGTGATACCACCCAGACAGGGATTTTTTTATATGGCTACACCTTC.

V usage is TRBV19 and J usage is TRBJ2-7; 7 bases match TRBD2. V trimming: 5 bases; J trimming: 0 bases; junction bases outside the gene matches: 4. CDR1 and CDR2 (germline): LNHDA, SQIVND (reference sequence). The CDR3 totals 14 residues. This CDR3 reads CASSSLANSYEQYF. CDR3 in DNA: TGTGCCAGTAGTTCACTAGCGAACTCCTACGAGCAGTACTTC.

V usage is TRBV6-6 and J usage is TRBJ2-1; 10 nucleotides agree with TRBD2. Per germline, CDR1 MNHNY and CDR2 SVGAGI (reference sequence). This CDR3 is 16 amino acids long. Unmatched junction bases numbered 11, after V lost 6 bases and J lost 6 bases. CDR3 nucleotide sequence: TGTGCCAGCAGCGGAGGACTAGCGGCAATTCCCAATGAGCAGTTCTTC. Amino acids: CASSGGLAAIPNEQFF.

This chain links TRBV7-2 with TRBJ2-7, with D tentatively TRBD2 (6 bases). V was trimmed by 4 bases and J by 5 bases, leaving 18 bases between them. The germline V gene encodes CDR1 SGHTA and CDR2 FQGNSA. This CDR3 comprises 15 residues. CDR3 loop: CASSSGLTPSDEQYF. CDR3 sequence (DNA): TGTGCCAGCAGCTCGGGACTGACTCCTTCCGACGAGCAGTACTTC.

The chain carries TRBV5-1 and TRBJ1-2; 10 nucleotides align to TRBD1. This CDR3 spans 14 amino acids. Germline CDR1 and CDR2: SGHRS and YFSETQ. V trimming: 5 bases; J trimming: 6 bases; junction bases outside the gene matches: 7. As DNA, the CDR3 is TGCGCCAGCAGTACTGGACAGGGGGGCGATGGCTACACCTTC. The encoded protein is CASSTGQGGDGYTF.

V gene TRBV28 combines with J gene TRBJ1-6; D is undetermined. Trimming took off 6 bases at V and 8 bases at J, with 11 bases between the two ends. The CDR3 has 13 residues. Looked up from germline, CDR1 is MDHEN and CDR2 is SYDVKM. The CDR3 DNA reads TGTGCCAGCAGACTGGTCGGGGATTCACCCCTCCACTTT. Protein: CASRLVGDSPLHF. Full variable domain (missing parts from reference TRBV28 and TRBJ1-6): DVKVTQSSRYLVKRTGEKVFLECVQDMDHENMFWYRQDPGLGLRLIYFSYDVKMKEKGDIPEGYSVSREKKERFSLILESASTNQTSMYLCASRLVGDSPLHFGNGTRLTVT.

The chain uses TRBV28 and TRBJ2-3; 13 nucleotides line up with TRBD2. CDR3 length: 16 amino acids. CDR1 and CDR2 (germline): MDHEN, SYDVKM. V lost 4 bases and J lost 7; bases outside the gene matches: 8. CDR3 loop: CASSSKTSGGRYTQYF. As DNA, the CDR3 is TGTGCCAGCAGTTCCAAGACTAGCGGGGGGAGGTATACGCAGTATTTT.